This T cell receptor beta chain was identified in a study of cytomegalovirus exposure and HLA in healthy donors. The CDR3 is 17 amino acids. The germline V gene encodes CDR1 SGHDN and CDR2 FVKESK. Trimming took off 9 bases at V and 0 bases at J, with 24 bases between the two ends. The PCR had 60 Vbeta and 13 Jbeta primers. TCRdb keeps only in-frame clones here, not all; method: immunoSEQ multiplex PCR. The table lists about 160,000 clones, around three quarters of them singletons, with over 6% in the top ten. With respect to this clone: The sample carries other DNA sequences with the same CDR3.

The chain uses TRBV14 and TRBJ2-7; tentative D call: TRBD1 (7 bases). This receptor was obtained from a man aged 35-49 years in good health and CMV-seropositive. The specimen was PBMCs. The CDR3 sequence is CASSFNTGAGSSYEQYF. In nucleotides, the CDR3 is TGTGCCAGTAGCTTTAATACAGGGGCGGGGAGCTCCTACGAGCAGTACTTC.